What follows are 28 T cell receptor beta chains derived from one specimen sequenced in a study of response to subunit inactivated influenza vaccine. TCRdb re-analysed the RT-PCR reads in MiXCR, keeping a single row per CDR3 protein. The sample has around 580,000 distinct CDR3 sequences; around 15% are singletons. Sample: PBMCs from blood, taken about 12 days after vaccination. Receptors originate from a man in his fifties or sixties who received an inactivated influenza vaccine.

The chain has TRBV7-2 and TRBJ2-1; TRBD2 agrees at 7 bases. The J segment lost 6 bases and the V segment lost 1 base, leaving 12 bases of the junction unmatched. Germline V gene sequence: CDR1 SGHTA, CDR2 FQGNSA. The CDR3 has 17 amino acids. The CDR3 protein is CASSLGWGPGTTNEQFF. The CDR3, as DNA: TGTGCCAGCAGCTTAGGTTGGGGACCCGGGACTACCAATGAGCAGTTCTTC.

This clonotype was recorded a few times. Germline and junction disagree at one end, which may indicate a read error. The chain has TRBV7-2 and TRBJ2-7, with D uncertain. This CDR3 is 11 amino acids long. The germline V gene has CDR1 SGHTA and CDR2 FQGNSA. The CDR3 protein is CASSPPGLCNF. Written as DNA, the CDR3 is TGTGCCAGCAGCCCCCCGGGCCTATGCAACTTC.

This clonotype was seen more than once but under ten times. This chain uses TRBV29-1 with TRBJ2-7, with TRBD2 matching over 10 bases. V lost 6 bases to trimming and J lost 5 bases; unmatched junction nucleotides: 10. The V gene's germline CDR1 is SQVTM and CDR2 ANQGSEA. The length of the CDR3 is 14 residues. The CDR3 protein is CSVDVAGGGNEQYF. Here the CDR3 DNA reads TGCAGCGTCGATGTAGCGGGAGGAGGAAACGAGCAGTACTTC.

This clonotype was seen ten or more times. The V call is TRBV27, the J call TRBJ2-1; D gene uncertain. Per the germline V gene, CDR1 is MNHEY and CDR2 is SMNVEV (reference sequence). The CDR3 covers 12 residues. The ends were cut back, 6 bases at V and 6 bases at J, with 9 bases in the middle. The DNA of the CDR3 is TGTGCCAGCAGCCTAGGCCCCAATGAGCAGTTCTTC. This translates into CASSLGPNEQFF.

A few counts support this clonotype. V usage is TRBV19 and J usage is TRBJ2-5; 10 bases are shared with TRBD1. Losses at the gene ends were 8 bases for V and 5 bases for J; bases not matched to a gene: 8. CDR3 length equals 14 residues. Germline CDR1 reads LNHDA; CDR2 reads SQIVND (reference sequence). The CDR3 protein is CASSDRGGPETQYF. CDR3 DNA: TGTGCCAGTTCGGACAGGGGGGGTCCGGAGACCCAGTACTTC. The full variable domain, completed using reference TRBV19 and TRBJ2-5, is DGGITQSPKYLFRKEGQNVTLSCEQNLNHDAMYWYRQDPGQGLRLIYYSQIVNDFQKGDIAEGYSVSREKKESFPLTVTSAQKNPTAFYLCASSDRGGPETQYFGPGTRLLVL.

The CDR3 is CASSQDLTGRNSPLHF. For the CDR3, the DNA is TGCGCCAGCAGCCAAGATTTGACAGGGCGCAATTCACCCCTCCACTTT. V and J are TRBV4-3 and TRBJ1-6; 7 nucleotides align to TRBD1. Germline CDR1 is LGHNA and CDR2 is YSLEER. The V segment lost 0 bases and the J segment 7 bases; nucleotides outside the gene matches: 6. This CDR3 is 16 amino acids long.

This clonotype was detected only a few times. This chain uses TRBV7-8 with TRBJ2-5; the D gene is possibly TRBD2 (5 bases). The V and J ends lost 1 base and 0 bases respectively, with 15 bases between them. The CDR3 contains 17 residues. The germline CDR1 and CDR2 sequences are SGHVS and FQNEAQ. This CDR3 is CASSLERGLKYQETQYF. The CDR3 DNA is TGTGCCAGCAGCTTAGAGCGTGGACTGAAGTACCAAGAGACCCAGTACTTC.

The sample holds a few counts of this clonotype. The genes are TRBV4-3 and TRBJ2-5; TRBD2 matches 10 bases. The germline CDR1 and CDR2 sequences are LGHNA and YSLEER. This CDR3 is built from 17 residues. The trim removed 0 bases at V and 7 bases at J, leaving 11 bases unmatched. Here the CDR3 DNA reads TGCGCCAGCAGCCAAGATCCCCGGACTAGCGGCTTGGGGACCCAGTACTTC. Amino acids: CASSQDPRTSGLGTQYF.

The genes are TRBV20-1 and TRBJ2-3, with D perhaps matching TRBD1 (5 bases). The CDR3 spans 14 residues. The ends were cut back, 5 bases at V and 0 bases at J, with 12 bases in the middle. Germline CDR1 and CDR2: DFQATT and SNEGSKA (reference sequence). CDR3 DNA sequence: TGCAGTGCTCTAGGGGCAGGGAGCACAGATACGCAGTATTTT. Its protein is CSALGAGSTDTQYF.

This clonotype has only a few counts. This chain uses TRBV20-1 with TRBJ2-7; the match to TRBD2 covers 7 bases. From germline, CDR1 is DFQATT and CDR2 SNEGSKA (reference sequence). V was clipped by 5 bases and J by 2 bases; unmatched bases: 9. The CDR3 is made up of 14 amino acids. The CDR3 here is CSAPKPGGPYEQYF. The CDR3 DNA is TGCAGTGCTCCTAAGCCGGGAGGTCCCTACGAGCAGTACTTC.

The genes are TRBV29-1 and TRBJ2-1, with D perhaps TRBD2 (5 bases). Germline lookup yields CDR1 SQVTM and CDR2 ANQGSEA. The V end was cut by 6 bases, the J end by 5 bases, with 20 bases between. The CDR3 extends over 15 amino acids. CDR3 sequence: CSVDRVATQDNEQFF. CDR3 DNA: TGCAGCGTCGATAGGGTAGCGACCCAGGACAATGAGCAGTTCTTC.

This clonotype was seen a few times. V and J are TRBV2 and TRBJ2-7; 8 bases line up with TRBD1. V was pared by 6 bases and J by 3 bases, with 7 bases of the junction left unmatched. The CDR3 runs 14 residues. CDR1 and CDR2 (germline): SNHLY, FYNNEI. The CDR3: CASSALDRVYEQYF. The CDR3 bases are TGTGCCAGCAGCGCACTGGACAGGGTCTACGAGCAGTACTTC.

The chain is built from TRBV12-3 or TRBV12-4 and TRBJ2-3, with 8 bases matching TRBD2. The V gene end was trimmed by 5 bases and the J gene end by 7 bases; junction bases not matched to a gene: 5. CDR3 length equals 13 residues. For the CDR3, the DNA is TGTGCCAGCAGTCGGGGGGGCTTGAATACGCAGTATTTT. As protein: CASSRGGLNTQYF.

The table lists this clonotype with many counts. The chain joins TRBV20-1 to TRBJ1-2, with D tentatively TRBD1 (5 bases). Germline V gene lookup returns CDR1 DFQATT and CDR2 SNEGSKA (reference sequence). The CDR3 is made up of 12 amino acids. V dropped 0 bases and J dropped 4 bases, with 6 bases sitting between them. The CDR3 loop is CSARDQGYGYTF. The DNA of the CDR3 is TGCAGTGCTAGAGATCAGGGCTATGGCTACACCTTC.

The sample holds many counts of this clonotype. The rearrangement links TRBV20-1 to TRBJ2-2; TRBD1 is a possible D gene (7 bases). Trimming took off 6 bases at V and 1 base at J, with 12 bases between the two ends. The V gene's germline CDR1 is DFQATT and CDR2 SNEGSKA (reference sequence). This CDR3 comprises 14 residues. The CDR3 loop is CSAPQGGNTGELFF. CDR3 bases: TGCAGTGCCCCCCAGGGGGGGAACACCGGGGAGCTGTTTTTT.

The chain combines TRBV6-1 with TRBJ2-3; D uncertain. The CDR3 spans 15 residues. With 4 bases removed from V and 0 bases from J, the gap between germline ends came to 11 bases. Germline loops: CDR1 MNHNS, CDR2 SASEGT. CDR3 nucleotide sequence: TGTGCCAGCAGTGCTTTGGCGGACAGCACAGATACGCAGTATTTT. This sequence encodes CASSALADSTDTQYF.

This clonotype has only one observation. V and J are TRBV7-3 and TRBJ1-4; D unclear. Germline assignment: CDR1 SGHTA and CDR2 FQGTGA. CDR3 length equals 12 residues. Between the trimmed V and J ends, which lost 6 bases and 8 bases, there was a span of 10 bases. The CDR3 spells CASSTLREKLFF. CDR3 coding DNA: TGTGCCAGCAGTACCCTGAGGGAAAAACTGTTTTTT.

The chain combines TRBV6-6 with TRBJ1-6, with no clear D. Between the trimmed V and J ends, which lost 5 bases and 10 bases, there was a span of 33 bases. The CDR3 is made up of 20 amino acids. In germline, CDR1 is MNHNY, CDR2 SVGAGI (reference sequence). The CDR3 coding sequence is TGTGCCAGCAGTAGACTGGACGGAGTCATCCCAGACCGCGCGGGGTCACCCCTCCACTTT. Translating gives CASSRLDGVIPDRAGSPLHF.

The rearrangement links TRBV5-1 to TRBJ1-1; tentatively, D is TRBD1 (6 bases). The V gene lost 4 bases and the J gene lost 2 bases, with 12 bases spanning the gap. Germline CDR1 reads SGHRS; CDR2 reads YFSETQ. The CDR3 is 14 residues long. CDR3 sequence reads: CASSQDRINTEAFF. CDR3 nucleotides: TGCGCCAGCAGCCAGGACAGAATAAACACTGAAGCTTTCTTT.

In this sample, this clonotype turned up a few times. The chain carries TRBV4-3 and TRBJ2-1; D gene uncertain. This CDR3 comprises 13 residues. CDR1 is LGHNA and CDR2 is YSLEER in the germline V gene. V gave up 2 bases and J gave up 4 bases, with 6 bases separating them. The CDR3 DNA sequence: TGCGCCAGCAGCCAACACCTTTACAATGAGCAGTTCTTC. Its protein is CASSQHLYNEQFF.

This clonotype was recorded a few times. This chain joins TRBV7-9 and TRBJ2-7; TRBD1 matches at 10 bases. The junction had 7 bases not matched to a gene; V was cut back by 5 bases and J by 3 bases. This CDR3 comprises 15 residues. CDR1 and CDR2 from the germline V gene are SEHNR and FQNEAQ (reference sequence). As DNA, the CDR3 is TGTGCCAGCAGCCCCTCGACAGGGGGCGTCTACGAGCAGTACTTC. It yields the protein CASSPSTGGVYEQYF.

The chain carries TRBV7-2 and TRBJ2-7, with D tentatively TRBD1 (5 bases). From germline, CDR1 is SGHTA and CDR2 FQGNSA. Trimming removed 5 bases at V and 2 bases at J, with 16 bases between. The length of the CDR3 is 15 residues. The CDR3 loop reads CASSPTGLGAYEQYF. The CDR3 nucleotides read TGTGCCAGCAGCCCGACGGGTTTAGGGGCCTACGAGCAGTACTTC.

CDR3 nucleotides: TGTGCCAGCAGGGGTCTCTCAAGTAATGAAAAACTGTTTTTT. Protein sequence: CASRGLSSNEKLFF. The chain is built from TRBV7-2 and TRBJ1-4; no firm D call. Germline-derived CDR1 and CDR2 are SGHTA and FQGNSA. The V end lost 6 bases, the J end lost 4 bases, and 12 bases lay between the germline ends. The CDR3 length is 14 residues.

As DNA, the CDR3 is TGTGCCACCAGCTCCCACCGGGCCTCCTTTTACGAGCAGTACTTC. It yields the protein CATSSHRASFYEQYF. V and J are TRBV15 and TRBJ2-7, with D unresolved. With 5 bases removed from V and 4 bases from J, the gap between germline ends came to 18 bases. Germline lookup yields CDR1 LNHNV and CDR2 YYDKDF (reference sequence). The CDR3 is 15 amino acids.

This clonotype was picked up many times. The chain carries TRBV6-5 and TRBJ1-2; 8 nucleotides line up with TRBD1. The CDR3 spans 14 residues. Germline-derived CDR1 and CDR2 are MNHEY and SVGAGI. Trimming cost V 4 bases and J 2 bases; bases outside gene matches: 3. In nucleotides, the CDR3 is TGTGCCAGCAGTTGGGGACAGGAGAACTATGGCTACACCTTC. This encodes CASSWGQENYGYTF.

This sequence joins TRBV5-1 and TRBJ2-1, with TRBD2 identical over 14 bases. Trimming cost V 4 bases and J 1 base; bases outside gene matches: 10. The CDR3 sequence is 19 residues long. The germline CDR1 and CDR2 sequences are SGHRS and YFSETQ. CDR3 amino acids: CASSPWGTSGSGSYNEQFF. DNA of the CDR3: TGCGCCAGCAGCCCTTGGGGGACTAGCGGGAGCGGATCCTACAATGAGCAGTTCTTC.

The table lists this clonotype with a few counts. The V and J genes are TRBV12-3 or TRBV12-4 and TRBJ2-7; no reliable D call. With 6 bases removed from V and 1 base from J, the gap between germline ends came to 13 bases. This CDR3 is 14 amino acids long. CDR3 loop: CASRDLSRSYEQYF. Written as DNA, the CDR3 is TGTGCCAGCAGGGACCTAAGTAGGTCCTACGAGCAGTACTTC.

This clonotype was counted only a few times. The chain recombines TRBV12-3 or TRBV12-4 with TRBJ1-6; 10 bases align to TRBD1. V dropped 3 bases and J dropped 14; count of bases not matched to a gene: 7. The length of the CDR3 is 14 residues. CDR3 protein: CASSLSDRGFTLHF. CDR3 DNA: TGTGCCAGCAGTTTGTCGGACAGGGGGTTCACCCTCCACTTT.